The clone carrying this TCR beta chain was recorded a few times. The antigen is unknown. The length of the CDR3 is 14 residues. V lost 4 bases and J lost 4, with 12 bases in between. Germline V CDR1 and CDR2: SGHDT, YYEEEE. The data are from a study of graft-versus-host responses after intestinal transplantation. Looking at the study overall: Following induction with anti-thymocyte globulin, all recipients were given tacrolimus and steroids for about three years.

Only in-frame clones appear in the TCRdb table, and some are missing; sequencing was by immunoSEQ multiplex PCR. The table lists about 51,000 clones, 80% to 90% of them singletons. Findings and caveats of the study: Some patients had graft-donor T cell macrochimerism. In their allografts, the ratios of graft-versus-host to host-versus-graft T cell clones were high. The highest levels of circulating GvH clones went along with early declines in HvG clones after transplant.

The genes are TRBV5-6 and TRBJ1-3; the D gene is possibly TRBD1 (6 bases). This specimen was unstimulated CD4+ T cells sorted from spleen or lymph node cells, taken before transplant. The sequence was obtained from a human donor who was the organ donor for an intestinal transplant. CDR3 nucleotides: TGTGCCAGCAGCCCGACAGGTTTAGGAAACACCATATATTTT. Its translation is CASSPTGLGNTIYF.